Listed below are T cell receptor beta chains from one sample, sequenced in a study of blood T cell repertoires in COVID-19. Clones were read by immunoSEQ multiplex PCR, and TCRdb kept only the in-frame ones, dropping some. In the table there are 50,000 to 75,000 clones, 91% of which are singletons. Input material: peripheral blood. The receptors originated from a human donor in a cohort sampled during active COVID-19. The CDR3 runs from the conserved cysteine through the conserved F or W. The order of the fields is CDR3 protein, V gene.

CDR3: CASMGTVGNQPQHF
V: TRBV28

CDR3: CASSLDLGGEQFF
V: TRBV11-2

CDR3: CASSMGPGTSGRWADTQYF
V: TRBV19

CDR3: CASSLTGGEETQYF
V: TRBV11-2

CDR3: CASRTSNGPTGELFF
V: TRBV19

CDR3: CASSSQGTGRRNEQFF
V: TRBV7-3

CDR3: CASSLALAGVETQYF
V: TRBV5-1

CDR3: CASSEPGQGIYNEQFF
V: TRBV10-1

CDR3: CASSIGGVPVSNEQFF
V: TRBV19

CDR3: CASSRQGVGEQYF
V: TRBV19

CDR3: CASKTGWGPLHF
V: TRBV6-5

CDR3: CASSPPPSAPTDTQYF
V: TRBV18

CDR3: CASSLAGGPNSEQFF
V: TRBV5-1

CDR3: CASSRSGWTQETQYF
V: TRBV5-1

CDR3: CASSRGGSYEQYF
V: TRBV28

CDR3: CASSPEWGGGYTF
V: TRBV2

CDR3: CASPGGVDGEAFF
V: TRBV12-3/TRBV12-4

CDR3: CAISESLTTWQYF
V: TRBV10-3

CDR3: CASTGGRTGNTIYF
V: TRBV7-9

CDR3: CASGGGTDTQYF
V: TRBV12-3/TRBV12-4

CDR3: CASSPGLQETQYF
V: TRBV18

CDR3: CSASARQGNIYGYTF
V: TRBV20-1

CDR3: CASSQVSRGGLSWEQFF
V: TRBV4-3

CDR3: CASSLDGYNEQFF
V: TRBV12-3/TRBV12-4

CDR3: CAWSVDPARSHQPQHF
V: TRBV30

CDR3: CASRPLAGPQETQYF
V: TRBV27

CDR3: CAWRGQINTEAFF
V: TRBV30

CDR3: CSVVWDRPLLGAFF
V: TRBV29-1

CDR3: CASSPVGDRAIYEQYF
V: TRBV6-4

CDR3: CASSGDNSPLHF
V: TRBV2

CDR3: CASSLRGTPEAFF
V: TRBV28

CDR3: CASSEIGWTNEQFF
V: TRBV6-1

CDR3: CASSLTDEAFF
V: TRBV13

CDR3: CASSLKGGTDTQYF
V: TRBV5-1

CDR3: CASITKGVFGELFF
V: TRBV6-6

CDR3: CATSDSREPYYGYTF
V: TRBV24-1

CDR3: CASSSSYGTSQFF
V: TRBV11-2

CDR3: CASSLVGTVANTGELFF
V: TRBV5-1

CDR3: CATSARTSGRGTDTQYF
V: TRBV24-1

CDR3: CASSRFGQGADEQYF
V: TRBV7-3

CDR3: CASSLDRGNTIYF
V: TRBV5-1

CDR3: CASSQLAGAADTQYF
V: TRBV19

CDR3: CATRPTFGWETQYF
V: TRBV15

CDR3: CASSLVSGGVTGELFF
V: TRBV5-4

CDR3: CASSVEGSAGRQETQYF
V: TRBV9

CDR3: CASSPGLGVQETQYF
V: TRBV18

CDR3: CASSPIGQRRGYTF
V: TRBV18

CDR3: CASSMYRENTEAFF
V: TRBV19

CDR3: CASSQGSGRFGAQETQYF
V: TRBV4-1

CDR3: CASSLVGQGVGTEAFF
V: TRBV13

CDR3: CASSRSFSSAGELFF
V: TRBV7-3

CDR3: CATSRGTYSTDTQYF
V: TRBV15

CDR3: CASSPRQGARTEAFF
V: TRBV11-1